The T cell receptor beta chain under discussion was sequenced for a study of shared clonotypes between healthy human individuals. The sorted-subset replicate PCRs were given 150 to 250 ng DNA, which is around 29,000 T cell genomes. Profiled with immunoSEQ multiplex PCR; TCRdb holds only in-frame clones, not every one. The sample yields over a million clones, approximately 78% seen once. Concerning this clone itself: Its antigen is not known.

HIV-negative, healthy adults without recent acute infections or vaccinations were the donors. Study observations and caveats: A handful of donors showed sharing of approximately 5% of naive CD4 clonotypes. Among donors, sharing of clonotypes was expected to be affected by sequencing depth.

V gave up 4 bases and J gave up 2 bases, with 18 bases separating them. This CDR3 is built from 16 residues. The receptor was derived from a man aged 18 to 30 in good health. Some clones in this sample may be carry-over from other donors' samples. Sequencing used memory CD4+ T cells from PBMCs. This sample's subset: CD45RA-negative fraction. The rearrangement links TRBV23-1 to TRBJ2-7; D call uncertain. TRBV23-1 counts as an open reading frame of uncertain function. CDR3 loop: CASSPYCQVSPYEQYF. DNA for the CDR3: TGCGCCAGCAGTCCGTACTGCCAGGTTTCTCCCTACGAGCAGTACTTC.